These 27 T cell receptor beta chains originate from one sample sequenced in a study of cytomegalovirus exposure and HLA in healthy donors. The PCR used 60 Vbeta and 13 Jbeta primers. Libraries were prepared by immunoSEQ multiplex PCR; TCRdb keeps only in-frame clonotypes and omits some of them. The sample has around 90,000 clones; more than 75% are singletons. Input material: PBMCs. These receptor sequences come from a man younger than 45 in good health and CMV-seropositive.

V gene TRBV18 combines with J gene TRBJ1-2; perhaps TRBD1 as D (6 bases). V was cut by 3 bases and J by 6 bases, with 11 bases left in between. The germline V gene encodes CDR1 KGHSH and CDR2 LQKENI. This CDR3 has 13 residues. The CDR3 is CASSPGQRNGYTF. The CDR3 DNA sequence: TGTGCCAGCTCACCCGGACAGCGAAATGGCTACACCTTC.

The gene calls are TRBV18 and TRBJ2-7; D may be TRBD1 (6 bases). V was clipped by 4 bases and J by 1 base, with 11 bases between them. The CDR3 spans 14 residues. Germline assignment: CDR1 KGHSH and CDR2 LQKENI. CDR3 residues: CASSRRGGSYEQYF. The CDR3, as DNA: TGTGCCAGCTCACGCAGGGGCGGATCCTACGAGCAGTACTTC.

The chain recombines TRBV30 with TRBJ2-3, with TRBD2 as a possible D gene (5 bases). V shed 1 base and J shed 2 bases, with 7 bases lying between them. This CDR3 is built from 13 residues. Germline V gene lookup returns CDR1 GTSNPN and CDR2 SVGIG (reference sequence). CDR3 sequence (DNA): TGTGCCTGGAGTGGAGGACTCACAGATACGCAGTATTTT. This codes for CAWSGGLTDTQYF.

The J gene is TRBJ1-3, the V gene TRBV7-6, with D perhaps TRBD1 (5 bases). The CDR3 spans 18 residues. Germline V gives CDR1 SGHVS, CDR2 FNYEAQ. V was clipped by 2 bases and J by 2 bases, with 19 bases between them. DNA for the CDR3: TGTGCCAGCAGCTTACTCAGGGATATTGGTGGCCCTGGAAACACCATATATTTT. Translation gives CASSLLRDIGGPGNTIYF.

This clone was observed once. The chain links TRBV25-1 to TRBJ2-1, with TRBD2 matching 12 bases. This CDR3 has 16 amino acids. Germline V lookup: CDR1 MGHDK, CDR2 SYGVNS. V trimming: 5 bases; J trimming: 2 bases; junction bases outside the gene matches: 4. The CDR3 sequence is CASSSLAGGPYNEQFF. CDR3 sequence (DNA): TGTGCCAGCAGTTCACTAGCGGGAGGTCCCTACAATGAGCAGTTCTTC.

V usage is TRBV7-3 and J usage is TRBJ2-3, with 9 bases that match TRBD1. The CDR3 extends over 16 amino acids. The ends lost 5 bases at V and 4 bases at J; junction bases unmatched: 10. Per the germline V gene, CDR1 is SGHTA and CDR2 is FQGTGA. CDR3 region: CASSEMGQGKADTQYF. The DNA for the CDR3 is TGTGCCAGCAGCGAGATGGGACAGGGAAAGGCAGATACGCAGTATTTT.

Concerning this clone itself: Relative to the germline gene, one junction end is altered; a read error may explain this. V and J are TRBV27 and TRBJ2-2; TRBD1 is a possible D gene (6 bases). The CDR3 runs to 14 residues. In germline, CDR1 is MNHEY, CDR2 SMNVEV (reference sequence). In DNA, the CDR3 is TGTGCCAGCAGTTTACACAGGGACACCTGGGAGCTGTTTTTT. Translation: CASSLHRDTWELFF.

The rearrangement uses TRBV30 and TRBJ2-5, with a tentative D call TRBD1 (5 bases). TRBJ2-7 matches the DNA end more closely, so the J call is doubtful. Germline CDR1 GTSNPN, CDR2 SVGIG (reference sequence). The CDR3 totals 15 residues. The CDR3 reads CAWSVGQGPSYEQYF. CDR3 bases: TGTGCCTGGAGTGTCGGGCAGGGCCCCTCCTACGAGCAGTACTTC.

V gene TRBV28 combines with J gene TRBJ2-2; 9 nucleotides line up with TRBD2. CDR1 is MDHEN, CDR2 SYDVKM, per germline. V gave up 4 bases and J gave up 3 bases; unmatched junction bases: 6. The CDR3 extends over 16 amino acids. The CDR3 reads CASSSWTSEDTGELFF. In nucleotides, the CDR3 is TGTGCCAGCAGTTCATGGACTAGCGAAGACACCGGGGAGCTGTTTTTT.

The chain couples TRBV6-5 to TRBJ2-3, with D tentatively TRBD1 (5 bases). Looked up from germline, CDR1 is MNHEY and CDR2 is SVGAGI. The V end was cut by 7 bases, the J end by 0 bases, with 11 bases between. The CDR3 extends over 14 amino acids. The CDR3 DNA is TGTGCCAGCAATCAGGGAATGAGCACAGATACGCAGTATTTT. It specifies CASNQGMSTDTQYF.

The rearrangement links TRBV5-8 to TRBJ2-4, with TRBD1 matching 9 bases. The germline CDR1 and CDR2 sequences are SGHTS and YDEGEE. The CDR3 loop spans 14 amino acids. Trimming took 3 bases from V and 6 from J; bases not matched to a gene: 4. The CDR3 protein is CASSSLDRGNIQYF. In nucleotides, the CDR3 is TGTGCCAGCAGCTCCCTGGACAGGGGAAACATTCAGTACTTC. The whole variable domain, remainder taken from reference TRBV5-8 and TRBJ2-4, is EAGVTQSPTHLIKTRGQQATLRCSPISGHTSVYWYQQALGLGLQFLLWYDEGEERNRGNFPPRFSGRQFPNYSSELNVNALELEDSALYLCASSSLDRGNIQYFGAGTRLSVL.

This clone was recorded only once. This sequence joins TRBV7-9 and TRBJ1-1, with 7 bases lining up with TRBD1. V lost 0 bases, J lost 4 bases, and 8 bases stayed unmatched. CDR1 is SEHNR, CDR2 FQNEAQ, per germline (reference sequence). The CDR3 spans 16 residues. CDR3 bases: TGTGCCAGCAGCTTAGCGGGACAGCAGGGTAGCACTGAAGCTTTCTTT. It translates to CASSLAGQQGSTEAFF.

The count of this clone is one. This chain links TRBV7-9 with TRBJ2-1; TRBD2 agrees at 13 bases. The CDR3 totals 15 residues. CDR1 and CDR2 from the germline V gene are SEHNR and FQNEAQ (reference sequence). With 5 bases clipped from V and 12 bases from J, the junction kept 10 bases outside the gene matches. The CDR3 DNA is TGTGCCAGCAGCGCCGGACTAGCGGGAGTTCTTGGGCAGTTCTTC. Amino acids: CASSAGLAGVLGQFF. The full variable domain, its missing parts supplied by reference TRBV7-9 and TRBJ2-1, is DTGVSQNPRHKITKRGQNVTFRCDPISEHNRLYWYRQTLGQGPEFLTYFQNEAQLEKSRLLSDRFSAERPKGSFSTLEIQRTEQGDSAMYLCASSAGLAGVLGQFFGPGTRLTVL.

This chain links TRBV9 with TRBJ2-2, with TRBD2 as a possible D gene (5 bases). Germline CDR1 is SGDLS and CDR2 is YYNGEE. With 3 bases removed from V and 5 bases from J, the gap between germline ends came to 11 bases. The CDR3 length is 14 residues. CDR3 nucleotide sequence: TGTGCCAGCAGCGAGGGAGCGCAAACCGGGGAGCTGTTTTTT. It specifies CASSEGAQTGELFF.

The CDR3 nucleotides are TGTGCCAGCAGATCGGGACAGGGTTCCAGTGGTACGCAGTATTTT. Protein product: CASRSGQGSSGTQYF. The rearrangement joins TRBV6-5 to TRBJ2-3; TRBD1 agrees at 9 bases. After removal of 6 bases from V and 8 bases from J, the junction contained 12 bases not matched to a gene. The germline V gene encodes CDR1 MNHEY and CDR2 SVGAGI. The CDR3 extends over 15 amino acids.

The chain recombines TRBV4-1 with TRBJ2-2; D is possibly TRBD2 (6 bases). Germline lookup yields CDR1 MGHRA and CDR2 YSYEKL. The CDR3 contains 14 residues. V was clipped by 2 bases and J by 4 bases, with 8 bases between them. Here the CDR3 reads CASSQTGATGELFF. CDR3 sequence (DNA): TGCGCCAGCAGCCAAACGGGAGCCACCGGGGAGCTGTTTTTT.

The chain uses TRBV2 and TRBJ1-5, with 7 bases that match TRBD1. Germline CDR1 reads SNHLY; CDR2 reads FYNNEI. This CDR3 has 15 residues. The ends lost 4 bases at V and 2 bases at J; junction bases unmatched: 5. CDR3 nucleotides: TGTGCCAGCAGTGCTAGGGGGCGAGGCAATCAGCCCCAGCATTTT. As protein: CASSARGRGNQPQHF.

The gene calls are TRBV5-4 and TRBJ2-7; 9 bases fit TRBD2. CDR1 is SGHNT, CDR2 YYREEE, per germline (reference sequence). V lost 0 bases and J lost 2; bases outside the gene matches: 18. This CDR3 region has 20 residues. Written as DNA, the CDR3 is TGTGCCAGCAGCTTGGCCTCCGGGGGGGCGGGAGGGCCTCAGACCTACGAGCAGTACTTC. Residues: CASSLASGGAGGPQTYEQYF. The full variable domain, in which reference TRBV5-4 and TRBJ2-7 provide the parts outside the CDR3, is ETGVTQSPTHLIKTRGQQVTLRCSSQSGHNTVSWYQQALGQGPQFIFQYYREEENGRGNFPPRFSGLQFPNYSSELNVNALELDDSALYLCASSLASGGAGGPQTYEQYFGPGTRLTVT.

The count of this clone is one. The chain uses TRBV7-8 and TRBJ1-3, with D unresolved. Trimming cost V 8 bases and J 0 bases, with 14 bases left between them. Germline assignment: CDR1 SGHVS and CDR2 FQNEAQ. The CDR3 totals 15 residues. The CDR3 loop is CASGGLLSSGNTIYF. In DNA form, the CDR3 reads TGTGCCAGCGGTGGACTTCTAAGCTCTGGAAACACCATATATTTT.

The J gene is TRBJ2-1, the V gene TRBV7-3; TRBD2 is a possible D gene (6 bases). This CDR3 region has 15 residues. Germline V gene data show CDR1 as SGHTA and CDR2 as FQGTGA. Trimming stripped 5 bases from V and 5 bases from J, with 16 bases between. CDR3 protein: CASSRGGTYDNEQFF. The CDR3 DNA reads as TGTGCCAGCAGCCGAGGCGGGACGTACGACAATGAGCAGTTCTTC. The full variable domain, rest sourced from reference TRBV7-3 and TRBJ2-1, is GAGVSQTPSNKVTEKGKYVELRCDPISGHTALYWYRQSLGQGPEFLIYFQGTGAADDSGLPNDRFFAVRPEGSVSTLKIQRTERGDSAVYLCASSRGGTYDNEQFFGPGTRLTVL.

The chain recombines TRBV25-1 with TRBJ2-3; D ambiguous. Germline values: CDR1 MGHDK, CDR2 SYGVNS. The CDR3 has 13 residues. V lost 0 bases and J 6 bases, leaving 7 bases between the germline ends. CDR3 in DNA: TGTGCCAGCAGTGAATATAGCCCCGATACGCAGTATTTT. This gives the protein CASSEYSPDTQYF.

This clone occurred a few times. This chain uses TRBV7-9 with TRBJ1-2; D perhaps matches TRBD1 (5 bases). V lost 1 base and J 8 bases, leaving 14 bases between the germline ends. The CDR3 totals 14 residues. Germline CDR1 SEHNR, CDR2 FQNEAQ (reference sequence). Written as DNA, the CDR3 is TGTGCCAGCAGCTTAGTCGCGGCAGGGAACGGCTACACCTTC. Encoded protein: CASSLVAAGNGYTF.

The chain has TRBV7-2 and TRBJ2-7, with 8 bases aligning to TRBD1. This CDR3 is 17 amino acids long. Germline-derived CDR1 and CDR2 are SGHTA and FQGNSA. Unmatched junction bases numbered 14, after V lost 2 bases and J lost 5 bases. The CDR3 bases are TGTGCCAGCAGCTTAAGACAGGGGAATGTTTTGATCCACGAGCAGTACTTC. Protein: CASSLRQGNVLIHEQYF.

This clone was seen once. The chain couples TRBV6-5 to TRBJ1-1; 7 bases are a match to TRBD1. The CDR3 has 14 amino acids. V lost 5 bases and J lost 1; bases outside the gene matches: 4. Germline assignment: CDR1 MNHEY and CDR2 SVGAGI. The CDR3 loop reads CASSPDRKNTEAFF. For the CDR3, the DNA is TGTGCCAGCAGTCCGGACAGGAAGAACACTGAAGCTTTCTTT.

CDR3 nucleotides: TGCGCCAGCAGCCGCGGGCTAGCGTACGAGCAGTACTTC. Protein product: CASSRGLAYEQYF. The gene calls are TRBV5-1 and TRBJ2-7; D possibly corresponds to TRBD2 (6 bases). The V gene lost 4 bases and the J gene lost 4 bases, with 12 bases spanning the gap. Germline CDR1 is SGHRS and CDR2 is YFSETQ. This CDR3 region has 13 residues.

V usage is TRBV28 and J usage is TRBJ1-2; unclear D gene. The CDR3 is 12 amino acids. The germline V gene has CDR1 MDHEN and CDR2 SYDVKM. Deletions cut 6 bases from V and 8 bases from J, with 13 bases between. CDR3 bases: TGTGCCAGCAGGACTCCGAAGGTAGGCTACACCTTC. Translation gives CASRTPKVGYTF.

The rearrangement links TRBV5-6 to TRBJ2-3; perhaps TRBD1 as D (5 bases). V was cut by 7 bases and J by 5 bases, with 11 bases left in between. Germline loops: CDR1 SGHDT, CDR2 YYEEEE. This CDR3 spans 12 amino acids. The CDR3 nucleotides are TGTGCCAGCGGGCCTAGGGGAGATACGCAGTATTTT. Its translation: CASGPRGDTQYF.